This is a list of T cell receptor beta chains from one sample in a study of monozygotic twins with inflammatory bowel disease. TCRdb reprocessed the 5' RACE reads, with one entry per CDR3 protein and no DNA. This sample's table has about 41,000 distinct CDR3 sequences. Input material: blood. The receptors come from a human donor with ulcerative colitis or Crohn's disease, or a healthy co-twin of an affected twin (not recorded which). The CDR3 runs from the conserved cysteine through the conserved F or W.

length: 15
J: TRBJ2-4
V: TRBV10-2
CDR3: CASSEWGGSENIQYF

length: 15
J: TRBJ2-1
V: TRBV7-2
CDR3: CASSLEGTSGREQFF

length: 15
J: TRBJ2-6
V: TRBV13
CDR3: CASSSKGDGANVLTF

length: 12
J: TRBJ2-7
V: TRBV20-1
CDR3: CSARRDSSEQYF

length: 15
J: TRBJ1-6
V: TRBV7-8
CDR3: CASSLGDSYNSPLHF

length: 15
J: TRBJ2-2
V: TRBV7-9
CDR3: CASSTGQGSSGELFF

length: 14
J: TRBJ1-4
V: TRBV5-1
CDR3: CASKVTTTNEKLFF

length: 17
J: TRBJ2-6
V: TRBV5-4
CDR3: CASSPVLVASGANVLTF

length: 12
J: TRBJ2-7
V: TRBV20-1
CDR3: CSAGGSSYEQYF

length: 14
J: TRBJ1-2
V: TRBV5-1
CDR3: CASSSVRDRDGYTF

length: 16
J: TRBJ2-6
V: TRBV21-1
CDR3: CASSPQMTTGANVLTF

length: 13
J: TRBJ1-1
V: TRBV3-1
CDR3: CASSQLQGTEAFF

length: 19
J: TRBJ1-1
V: TRBV5-6
CDR3: CASSLSLPNRGKKNTEAFF

length: 15
J: TRBJ2-7
V: TRBV9
CDR3: CASSVGAGGPYEQYF

length: 15
J: TRBJ2-1
V: TRBV5-4
CDR3: CASSLGGGPYNEQFF

length: 15
J: TRBJ2-7
V: TRBV29-1
CDR3: CSVEVSSGRATEQYF

length: 14
J: TRBJ2-1
V: TRBV15
CDR3: CATSQAGGNNEQFF

length: 15
J: TRBJ2-1
V: TRBV20-1
CDR3: CSASPRGTSQGEQFF

length: 13
J: TRBJ1-5
V: TRBV19
CDR3: CASSRIGDQPQHF

length: 17
J: TRBJ2-6
V: TRBV27
CDR3: CASSLRGTSSGANVLTF

length: 15
J: TRBJ2-5
V: TRBV11-2
CDR3: CASSFDHGVQETQYF

length: 16
J: TRBJ2-6
V: TRBV18
CDR3: CASSPDSTLGANVLTF

length: 13
J: TRBJ2-1
V: TRBV10-3
CDR3: CAISASGGNEQFF

length: 15
J: TRBJ1-5
V: TRBV20-1
CDR3: CSAIQGGRSNQPQHF